These T cell receptor beta chains were read from a single sample in a study of Graves' ophthalmopathy and Graves' hyperthyroidism. TCRdb ran MiXCR on the multiplex PCR reads and lists one entry per CDR3 protein. This table has hundreds of thousands of distinct CDR3 sequences, more than 20% appearing once. The sample comprised peripheral blood. The receptors were sampled from a woman aged 18-29 years with stable Graves' hyperthyroidism. Each CDR3 is given with its conserved first and last residue. The order of the fields is J gene, clone size, D gene, V gene, CDR3 protein, CDR3 DNA. The D gene is left open where the match is weak. Not every row has a clone size; where given, it reads once, few, many or a size class.

TRBJ2-2	few	NA	TRBV7-3	CASSLVQLNTGELFF	TGTGCCAGCAGCTTAGTACAGCTTAACACCGGGGAGCTGTTTTTT
TRBJ2-7	NA	NA	TRBV6-2/TRBV6-3	CASSYSGSFFSYEQYF	TGTGCCAGCAGTTATTCCGGAAGCTTCTTCTCCTACGAGCAGTACTTC
TRBJ1-1	NA	NA	TRBV6-1	CASSGYRAVNTEAFF	TGTGCCAGCAGTGGCTACAGGGCCGTGAACACTGAAGCTTTCTTT
TRBJ1-6	many	NA	TRBV5-1	CASSMGIDVAPLHF	TGCGCCAGCAGCATGGGCATAGATGTGGCGCCCCTCCACTTT
TRBJ2-5	NA	NA	TRBV12-3/TRBV12-4	CASSGRRETQYF	TGTGCCAGCTCTGGCAGGAGGGAGACCCAGTACTTC
TRBJ2-2	many	NA	TRBV25-1	CASDSTKNTGELFF	TGTGCCAGCGATAGTACAAAGAACACCGGGGAGCTGTTTTTT
TRBJ2-7	NA	NA	TRBV4-2	CASSQGAVDWDEQYF	TGTGCCAGCAGCCAAGGGGCAGTGGATTGGGACGAGCAGTACTTC
TRBJ1-1	NA	TRBD1	TRBV6-1	CASRHPDRGMTFF	TGTGCCAGCAGACACCCGGACAGGGGTATGACTTTCTTT
TRBJ2-7	many	NA	TRBV20-1	CSAPSVLAPYEQYF	TGCAGTGCTCCATCCGTCCTCGCACCCTACGAGCAGTACTTC
TRBJ2-5	many	NA	TRBV24-1	CATSDWDTQETQYF	TGTGCCACCAGTGATTGGGACACACAAGAGACCCAGTACTTC
TRBJ2-7	NA	TRBD1	TRBV29-1	CCVEGDSSYEQYF	TGCTGCGTTGAGGGGGACAGCTCCTACGAGCAGTACTTC
TRBJ1-2	few	NA	TRBV12-3/TRBV12-4	CASSAAFDYGYTF	TGTGCCAGCAGTGCGGCTTTTGACTATGGCTACACCTTC
TRBJ2-3	NA	NA	TRBV11-2	CASSLDRTSTDTQYF	TGTGCCAGCAGCTTAGATCGGACTAGCACAGATACGCAGTATTTT
TRBJ1-6	NA	NA	TRBV4-1	CASSHPRWGDSPLHF	TGCGCCAGCAGCCACCCGAGGTGGGGAGATTCACCCCTCCACTTT
TRBJ2-5	NA	NA	TRBV2	CASSLTGTTQETQYF	TGTGCCAGCTCCCTTACCGGGACAACCCAAGAGACCCAGTACTTC
TRBJ2-7	many	TRBD1	TRBV6-1	CASTRDRTYEQYF	TGTGCCAGCACCCGGGACAGAACCTACGAGCAGTACTTC
TRBJ1-2	many	NA	TRBV28	CASRGIGSETNYGYTF	TGTGCCAGCAGGGGAATTGGGTCAGAAACTAACTATGGCTACACCTTC
TRBJ2-6	many	NA	TRBV2	CASSMAKAAGANVLTF	TGTGCCAGCAGTATGGCGAAAGCCGCGGGGGCCAACGTCCTGACTTTC
TRBJ1-1	many	NA	TRBV5-1	CASSWTGTANTEAFF	TGCGCCAGCAGCTGGACCGGGACGGCGAACACTGAAGCTTTCTTT
TRBJ2-7	many	NA	TRBV20-1	CSASIPGEQYF	TGCAGTGCTAGTATCCCGGGCGAGCAGTACTTC
TRBJ2-7	many	NA	TRBV30	CAWSVSHEQYF	TGTGCCTGGAGTGTATCACACGAGCAGTACTTC
TRBJ2-5	many	TRBD2	TRBV6-1	CASWRGAQETQYF	TGTGCCAGCTGGCGGGGGGCCCAAGAGACCCAGTACTTC
TRBJ2-7	many	TRBD2	TRBV12-3/TRBV12-4	CASSPGLEPGHEQYF	TGTGCCAGCAGCCCAGGACTAGAACCGGGCCACGAGCAGTACTTC
TRBJ2-2	NA	NA	TRBV30	CAWKRDGPGELFF	TGTGCCTGGAAAAGGGATGGGCCCGGGGAGCTGTTTTTT
TRBJ2-2	many	TRBD1	TRBV2	CASSRDRGGTGELFF	TGTGCCAGCAGCCGGGACAGGGGAGGTACCGGGGAGCTGTTTTTT
TRBJ2-6	NA	TRBD2	TRBV27	CASSSVVGSGRATGANVLTF	TGTGCCAGCAGTTCCGTGGTGGGTAGCGGGAGGGCCACTGGGGCCAACGTCCTGACTTTC
TRBJ2-7	few	TRBD1	TRBV4-2	CASSHPEGDRGPYEQYF	TGTGCCAGCAGCCACCCCGAGGGGGACAGGGGTCCCTACGAGCAGTACTTC
TRBJ2-1	NA	NA	TRBV12-3/TRBV12-4	CASSLGRGSYNEQFF	TGTGCCAGCAGTCTTGGGCGGGGCTCCTACAATGAGCAGTTCTTC
TRBJ1-2	many	TRBD1	TRBV20-1	CSARDVPGQGGYGYTF	TGCAGTGCTAGAGATGTCCCAGGACAGGGAGGCTATGGCTACACCTTC
TRBJ1-5	few	NA	TRBV3-1	CASSQDGTGPQHF	TGTGCCAGCAGCCAAGATGGGACGGGGCCCCAGCATTTT
TRBJ1-2	many	NA	TRBV2	CASNIQGTYGYTF	TGTGCCAGCAACATTCAGGGGACCTATGGCTACACCTTC
TRBJ1-1	many	NA	TRBV5-1	CASSLRVGAALNTEAFF	TGCGCCAGCAGCTTGCGGGTTGGGGCCGCCCTGAACACTGAAGCTTTCTTT
TRBJ1-5	many	NA	TRBV12-3/TRBV12-4	CASSRGNQPQHF	TGTGCCAGCAGTAGAGGTAATCAGCCCCAGCATTTT
TRBJ1-1	few	NA	TRBV28	CASSLPKMGGVTEAFF	TGTGCCAGCAGTCTACCTAAAATGGGAGGGGTCACTGAAGCTTTCTTT
TRBJ2-1	NA	TRBD2	TRBV6-2/TRBV6-3	CASRWSGRGSSYNEQFF	TGTGCCAGCAGATGGAGCGGGAGGGGAAGCTCCTACAATGAGCAGTTCTTC
TRBJ2-1	NA	TRBD2	TRBV6-5	CASSYEAGGPDEQFF	TGTGCCAGCAGTTACGAGGCGGGAGGGCCGGATGAGCAGTTCTTC